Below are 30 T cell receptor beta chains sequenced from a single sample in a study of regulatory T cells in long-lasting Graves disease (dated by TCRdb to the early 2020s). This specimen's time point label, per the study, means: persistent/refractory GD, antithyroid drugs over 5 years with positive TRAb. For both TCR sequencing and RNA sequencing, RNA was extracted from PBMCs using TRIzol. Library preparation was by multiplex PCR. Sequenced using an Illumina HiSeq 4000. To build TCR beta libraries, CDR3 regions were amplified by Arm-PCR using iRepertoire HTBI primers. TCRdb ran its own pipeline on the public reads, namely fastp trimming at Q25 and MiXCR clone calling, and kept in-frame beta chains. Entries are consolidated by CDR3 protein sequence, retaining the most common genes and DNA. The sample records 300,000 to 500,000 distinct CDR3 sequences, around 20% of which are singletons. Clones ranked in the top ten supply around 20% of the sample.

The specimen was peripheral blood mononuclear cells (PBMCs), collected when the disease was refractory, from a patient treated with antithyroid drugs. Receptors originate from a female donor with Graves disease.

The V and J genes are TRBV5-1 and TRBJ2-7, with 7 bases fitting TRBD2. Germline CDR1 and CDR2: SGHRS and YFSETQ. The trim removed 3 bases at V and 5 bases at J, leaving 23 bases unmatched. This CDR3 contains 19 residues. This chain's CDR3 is CASSSGGGTSAKLPHEQYF. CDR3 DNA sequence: TGCGCCAGCAGCTCGGGGGGAGGAACTTCGGCTAAATTGCCCCACGAGCAGTACTTC.

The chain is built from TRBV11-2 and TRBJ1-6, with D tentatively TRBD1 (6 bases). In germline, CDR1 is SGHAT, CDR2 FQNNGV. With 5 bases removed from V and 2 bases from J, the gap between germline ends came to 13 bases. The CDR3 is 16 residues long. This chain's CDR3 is CASSPRTDPYNSPLHF. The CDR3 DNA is TGTGCCAGCAGCCCCCGGACAGATCCCTATAATTCACCCCTCCACTTT.

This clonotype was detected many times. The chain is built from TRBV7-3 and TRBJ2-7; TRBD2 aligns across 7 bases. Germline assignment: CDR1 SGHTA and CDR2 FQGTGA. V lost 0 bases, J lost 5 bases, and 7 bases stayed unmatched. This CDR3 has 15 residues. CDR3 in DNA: TGTGCCAGCAGCTTAACGGGTGGACTAGAGCACGAGCAGTACTTC. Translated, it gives CASSLTGGLEHEQYF.

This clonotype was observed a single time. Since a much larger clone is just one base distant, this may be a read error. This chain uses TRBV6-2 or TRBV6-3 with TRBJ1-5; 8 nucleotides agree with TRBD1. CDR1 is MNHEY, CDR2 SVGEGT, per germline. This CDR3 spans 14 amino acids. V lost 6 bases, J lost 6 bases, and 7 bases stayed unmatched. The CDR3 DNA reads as TGTGCCAGCAGACGGACAGGGAACAGTCAGCCCCAGCATTTT. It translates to CASRRTGNSQPQHF.

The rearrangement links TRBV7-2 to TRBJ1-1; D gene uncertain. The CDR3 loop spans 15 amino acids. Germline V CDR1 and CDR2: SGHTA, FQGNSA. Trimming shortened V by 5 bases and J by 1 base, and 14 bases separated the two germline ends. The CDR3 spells CASSQSGTTNTEAFF. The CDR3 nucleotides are TGTGCCAGCAGCCAATCGGGCACGACGAACACTGAAGCTTTCTTT. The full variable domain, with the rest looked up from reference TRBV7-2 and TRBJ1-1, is GAGVSQSPSNKVTEKGKDVELRCDPISGHTALYWYRQSLGQGLEFLIYFQGNSAPDKSGLPSDRFSAERTGGSVSTLTIQRTQQEDSAVYLCASSQSGTTNTEAFFGQGTRLTVV.

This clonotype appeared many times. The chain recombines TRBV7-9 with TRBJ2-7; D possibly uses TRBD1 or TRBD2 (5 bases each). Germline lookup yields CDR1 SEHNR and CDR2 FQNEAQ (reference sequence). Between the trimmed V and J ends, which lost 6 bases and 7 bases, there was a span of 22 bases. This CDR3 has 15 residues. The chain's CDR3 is CASSPPGTDEGEQYF. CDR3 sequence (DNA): TGTGCCAGCAGTCCCCCGGGGACCGACGAGGGAGAGCAGTACTTC.

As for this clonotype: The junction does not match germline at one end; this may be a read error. In DNA form, the CDR3 reads TGCGGTGCTAGGGACTATCGGACAGCCTACGAGCAGTACTTC. This encodes CGARDYRTAYEQYF. The rearrangement links TRBV20-1 to TRBJ2-7, with TRBD2 as a possible D gene (7 bases). Per the germline V gene, CDR1 is DFQATT and CDR2 is SNEGSKA (reference sequence). The CDR3 length is 14 residues.

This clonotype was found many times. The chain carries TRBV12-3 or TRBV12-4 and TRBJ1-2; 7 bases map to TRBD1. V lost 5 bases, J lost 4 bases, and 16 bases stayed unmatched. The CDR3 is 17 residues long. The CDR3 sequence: CASSRQGGDIGVYGYTF. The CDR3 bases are TGTGCCAGCAGTCGACAGGGAGGGGATATCGGGGTCTATGGCTACACCTTC.

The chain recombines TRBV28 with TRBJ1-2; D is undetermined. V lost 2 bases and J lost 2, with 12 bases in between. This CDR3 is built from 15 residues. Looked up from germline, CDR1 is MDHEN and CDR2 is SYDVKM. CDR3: CASSLPSGSNYGYTF. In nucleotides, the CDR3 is TGTGCCAGCAGTTTACCGTCGGGAAGCAACTATGGCTACACCTTC.

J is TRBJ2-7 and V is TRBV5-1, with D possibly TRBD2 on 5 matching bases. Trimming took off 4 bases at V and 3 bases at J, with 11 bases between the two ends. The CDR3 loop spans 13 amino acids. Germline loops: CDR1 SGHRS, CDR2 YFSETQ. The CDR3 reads CASSGERVYEQYF. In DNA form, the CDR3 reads TGCGCCAGCAGCGGAGAGAGGGTCTACGAGCAGTACTTC.

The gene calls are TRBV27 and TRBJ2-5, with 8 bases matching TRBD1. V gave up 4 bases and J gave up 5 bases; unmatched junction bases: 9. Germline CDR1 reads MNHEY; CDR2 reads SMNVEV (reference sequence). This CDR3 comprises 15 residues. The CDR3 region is CASSSPGGAGETQYF. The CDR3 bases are TGTGCCAGCAGTTCCCCAGGGGGCGCAGGGGAGACCCAGTACTTC.

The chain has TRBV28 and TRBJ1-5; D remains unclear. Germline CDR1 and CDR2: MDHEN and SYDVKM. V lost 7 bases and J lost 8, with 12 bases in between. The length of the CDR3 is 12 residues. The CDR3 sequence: CASNAIGEPQHF. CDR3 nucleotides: TGTGCCAGCAATGCCATTGGGGAGCCCCAGCATTTT.

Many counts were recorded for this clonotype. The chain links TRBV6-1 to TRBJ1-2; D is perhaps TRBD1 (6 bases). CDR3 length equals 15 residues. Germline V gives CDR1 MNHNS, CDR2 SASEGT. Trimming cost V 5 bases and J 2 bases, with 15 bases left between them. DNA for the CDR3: TGTGCCAGCAGTAAGCCGGGACAAAGAAACTATGGCTACACCTTC. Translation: CASSKPGQRNYGYTF.

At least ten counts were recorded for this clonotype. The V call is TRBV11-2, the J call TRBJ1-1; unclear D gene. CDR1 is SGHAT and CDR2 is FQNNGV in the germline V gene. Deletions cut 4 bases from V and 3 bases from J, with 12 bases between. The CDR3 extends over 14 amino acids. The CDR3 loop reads CASSSLLGYTEAFF. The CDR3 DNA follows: TGTGCCAGCAGCTCCCTCCTTGGATACACTGAAGCTTTCTTT.

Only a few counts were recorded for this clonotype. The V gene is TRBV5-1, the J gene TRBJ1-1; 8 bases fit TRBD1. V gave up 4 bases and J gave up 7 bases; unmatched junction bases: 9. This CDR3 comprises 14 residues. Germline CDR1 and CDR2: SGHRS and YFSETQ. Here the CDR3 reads CASSATGGGGEAFF. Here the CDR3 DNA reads TGCGCCAGCAGCGCTACAGGGGGAGGCGGTGAAGCTTTCTTT.

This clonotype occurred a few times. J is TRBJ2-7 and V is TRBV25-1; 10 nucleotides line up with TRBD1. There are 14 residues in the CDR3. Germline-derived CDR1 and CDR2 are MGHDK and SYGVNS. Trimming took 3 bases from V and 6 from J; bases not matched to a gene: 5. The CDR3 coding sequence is TGTGCCAGCAGTGACGGGACAGGGGAAGTCGAGCAGTACTTC. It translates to CASSDGTGEVEQYF.

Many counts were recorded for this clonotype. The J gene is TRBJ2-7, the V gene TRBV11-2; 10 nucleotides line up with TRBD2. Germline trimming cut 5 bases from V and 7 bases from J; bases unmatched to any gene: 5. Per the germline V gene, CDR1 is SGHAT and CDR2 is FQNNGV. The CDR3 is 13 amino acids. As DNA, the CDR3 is TGTGCCAGCAGCGCCGGACTAGCGGTAGAGCAGTACTTC. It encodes CASSAGLAVEQYF.

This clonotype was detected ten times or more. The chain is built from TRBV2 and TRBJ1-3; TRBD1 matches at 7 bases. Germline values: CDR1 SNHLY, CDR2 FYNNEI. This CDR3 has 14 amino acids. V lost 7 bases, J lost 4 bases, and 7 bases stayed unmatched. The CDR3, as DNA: TGTGCCAGCACAGGGGGTTTTGCAGGAAACACCATATATTTT. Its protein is CASTGGFAGNTIYF.

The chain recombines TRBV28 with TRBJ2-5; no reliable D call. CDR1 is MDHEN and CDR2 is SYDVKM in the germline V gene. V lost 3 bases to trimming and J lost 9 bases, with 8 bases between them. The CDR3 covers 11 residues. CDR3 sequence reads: CASSLNTAQYF. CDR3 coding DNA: TGTGCCAGCAGTTTGAACACGGCCCAGTACTTC.

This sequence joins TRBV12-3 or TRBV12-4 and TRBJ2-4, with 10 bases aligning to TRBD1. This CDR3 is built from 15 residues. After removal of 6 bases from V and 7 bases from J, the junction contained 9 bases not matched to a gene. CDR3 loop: CASSSMTGGPNIQYF. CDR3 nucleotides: TGTGCCAGCAGCTCCATGACAGGGGGCCCGAACATTCAGTACTTC.

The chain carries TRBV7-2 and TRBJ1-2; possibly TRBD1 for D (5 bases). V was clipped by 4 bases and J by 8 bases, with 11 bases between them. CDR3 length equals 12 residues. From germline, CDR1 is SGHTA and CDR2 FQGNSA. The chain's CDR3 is CASSSQGRGYTF. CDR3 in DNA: TGTGCCAGCAGCTCCCAGGGTAGAGGCTACACCTTC.

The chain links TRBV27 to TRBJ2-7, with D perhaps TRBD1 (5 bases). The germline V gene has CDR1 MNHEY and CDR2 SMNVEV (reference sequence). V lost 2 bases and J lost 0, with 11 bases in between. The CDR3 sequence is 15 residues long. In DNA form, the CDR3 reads TGTGCCAGCAGTTTAACTATCGACAGCTCCTACGAGCAGTACTTC. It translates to CASSLTIDSSYEQYF.

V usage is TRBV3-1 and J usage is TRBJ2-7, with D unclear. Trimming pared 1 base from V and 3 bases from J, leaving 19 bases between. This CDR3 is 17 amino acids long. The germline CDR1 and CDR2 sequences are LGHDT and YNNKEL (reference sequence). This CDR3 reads CASSQAPRRLWIYEQYF. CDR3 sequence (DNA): TGTGCCAGCAGCCAAGCCCCCCGGCGCCTGTGGATCTACGAGCAGTACTTC.

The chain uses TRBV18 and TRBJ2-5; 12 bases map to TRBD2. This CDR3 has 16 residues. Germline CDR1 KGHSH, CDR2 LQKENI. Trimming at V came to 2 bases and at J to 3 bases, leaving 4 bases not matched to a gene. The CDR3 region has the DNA TGTGCCAGCTCACCATCGCTAGCGGGAGGGAAAGAGACCCAGTACTTC. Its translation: CASSPSLAGGKETQYF. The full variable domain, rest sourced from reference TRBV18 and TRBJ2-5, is NAGVMQNPRHLVRRRGQEARLRCSPMKGHSHVYWYRQLPEEGLKFMVYLQKENIIDESGMPKERFSAEFPKEGPSILRIQQVVRGDSAAYFCASSPSLAGGKETQYFGPGTRLLVL.

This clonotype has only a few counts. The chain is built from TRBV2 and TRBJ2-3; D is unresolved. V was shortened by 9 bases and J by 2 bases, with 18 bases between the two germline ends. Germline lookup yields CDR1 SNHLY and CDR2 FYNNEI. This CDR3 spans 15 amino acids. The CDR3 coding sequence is TGTGCCAGTTCCTATCTAGGCGGCTACACAGATACGCAGTATTTT. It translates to CASSYLGGYTDTQYF.

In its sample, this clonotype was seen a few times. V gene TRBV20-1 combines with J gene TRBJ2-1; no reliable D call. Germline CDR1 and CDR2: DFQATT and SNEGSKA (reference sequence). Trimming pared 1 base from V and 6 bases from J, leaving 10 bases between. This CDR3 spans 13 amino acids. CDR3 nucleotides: TGCAGTGCTAGAGTCCCCCCAGGCAATGAGCAGTTCTTC. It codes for CSARVPPGNEQFF.

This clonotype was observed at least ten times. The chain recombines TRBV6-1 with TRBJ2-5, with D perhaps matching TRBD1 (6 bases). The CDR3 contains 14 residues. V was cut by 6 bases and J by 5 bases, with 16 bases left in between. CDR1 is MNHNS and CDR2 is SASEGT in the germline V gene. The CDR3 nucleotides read TGTGCCAGCAGATTACAGGGTTCCGGGGAGACCCAGTACTTC. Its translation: CASRLQGSGETQYF.

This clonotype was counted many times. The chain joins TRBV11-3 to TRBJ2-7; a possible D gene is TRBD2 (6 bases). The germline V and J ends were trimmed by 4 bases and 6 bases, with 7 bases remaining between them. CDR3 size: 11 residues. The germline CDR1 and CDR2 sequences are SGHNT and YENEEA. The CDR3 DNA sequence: TGTGCCAGCAGCTCGGGGGTCGAGCAGTACTTC. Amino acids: CASSSGVEQYF.

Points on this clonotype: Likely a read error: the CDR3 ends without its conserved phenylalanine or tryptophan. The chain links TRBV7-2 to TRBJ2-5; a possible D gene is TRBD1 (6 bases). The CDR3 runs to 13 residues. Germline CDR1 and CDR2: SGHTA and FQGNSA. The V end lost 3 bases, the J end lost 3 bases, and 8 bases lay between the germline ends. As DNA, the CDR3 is TGTGCCAGCAGCTTTCAGGGGAAAGAGACCCAGTACTCC. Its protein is CASSFQGKETQYS.

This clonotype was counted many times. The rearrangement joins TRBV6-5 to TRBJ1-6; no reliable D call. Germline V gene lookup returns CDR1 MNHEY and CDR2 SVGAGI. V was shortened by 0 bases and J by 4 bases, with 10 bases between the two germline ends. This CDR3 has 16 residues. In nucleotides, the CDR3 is TGTGCCAGCAGTTACTCGAGAGGGTCTTATAATTCACCCCTCCACTTT. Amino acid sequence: CASSYSRGSYNSPLHF.